One T cell receptor beta chain is described in this entry. These data are taken from a study of T cell responses to AZD1222 COVID-19 vaccine. The repertoire was sequenced with immunoSEQ multiplex PCR; TCRdb's copy has only in-frame clones and lacks some. In the table there are approximately 110,000 clones, around 94% of which are singletons. This CDR3 is built from 13 residues. The germline V gene has CDR1 SGHTS and CDR2 YDEGEE. The V end was cut by 6 bases, the J end by 1 base, with 10 bases between. Sequenced material: peripheral blood, taken on day 0 of AZD1222 vaccination. The receptor's source is an adult in good health. The rearrangement links TRBV5-8 to TRBJ1-1; D is undetermined. CDR3 DNA: TGTGCCAGCATCGACCGGGCGAACACTGAAGCTTTCTTT. This gives the protein CASIDRANTEAFF. The variable domain in full, completed from reference TRBV5-8 and TRBJ1-1, reads EAGVTQSPTHLIKTRGQQATLRCSPISGHTSVYWYQQALGLGLQFLLWYDEGEERNRGNFPPRFSGRQFPNYSSELNVNALELEDSALYLCASIDRANTEAFFGQGTRLTVV.